This T cell receptor beta chain comes out of a study of blood T cells in healthy people across ages. Notes on the study in general: Strong correlation linked observed beta diversity and percent naive T cells.

Points on this clonotype: Its antigen remains unknown.

Alongside a J-beta primer mix, a sample-barcoded 5' primer served in a second PCR lasting roughly 6 to 11 cycles. A template-switch adaptor with 12 random nucleotides tagged each cDNA molecule. At least 2.5 million CDR3-containing paired-end reads were obtained per sample. One entry per CDR3 protein, called by TCRdb with MiXCR from the 5' RACE reads. The sample carries roughly 720,000 distinct CDR3 sequences, about 53% recorded once. The CDR3 totals 18 residues. Germline loops: CDR1 DFQATT, CDR2 SNEGSKA (reference sequence). The chain links TRBV20-1 to TRBJ2-1; 10 bases align to TRBD2. The DNA matches TRBJ2-7 better at its end, which makes the J call doubtful. The sequenced sample consisted of blood. This receptor was obtained from a man at least 80 years old in good health. The CDR3 coding sequence is TGCAGTGCTGGCAGAGCGGGAGCTAGCGGGAGAGGTAGAAATGAGCAGTACTTC. It is translated as CSAGRAGASGRGRNEQYF.